One and the same sample provided the 30 T cell receptor beta chains below, sequenced in a study of tumor-infiltrating lymphocytes in oesophageal squamous cell carcinoma. Using its own MiXCR run on the PCR reads, TCRdb lists one record per CDR3 protein. Altogether about 21,000 distinct CDR3 sequences are present, 35% to 40% being singletons, with the ten largest covering about 12%. The material sequenced was esophageal tumor tissue. These receptors originate from a male donor with esophageal squamous cell carcinoma.

By proportion, this clonotype is medium-sized. The CDR3 sequence: CASSPNQGGNNQPQHF. CDR3 in DNA: TGTGCCAGCAGCCCTAACCAGGGGGGTAACAATCAGCCCCAGCATTTT. The V gene is TRBV7-2, the J gene TRBJ1-5, with TRBD1 identical over 7 bases. The germline gives CDR1 SGHTA, CDR2 FQGNSA. V trimming: 5 bases; J trimming: 3 bases; junction bases outside the gene matches: 10. The CDR3 runs to 16 residues.

The chain carries TRBV7-1 and TRBJ2-3; 8 nucleotides align to TRBD1. The J call is in doubt because the DNA end fits TRBJ2-7 better. Being an ORF, TRBV7-1 has a function that is uncertain. The CDR3 has 17 amino acids. The CDR3 bases are TGTGCCAGCAGCCCAGTAGGGGATACAGGGGGTTACTACGAGCAGTACTTC. It translates to CASSPVGDTGGYYEQYF.

This clonotype is medium-sized within its sample. The chain carries TRBV28 and TRBJ1-2, with 7 bases that match TRBD1. The J segment lost 5 bases and the V segment lost 5 bases, leaving 8 bases of the junction unmatched. This CDR3 comprises 14 residues. The germline V gene has CDR1 MDHEN and CDR2 SYDVKM. This chain's CDR3 is CASSPRQGWYGYTF. The CDR3 DNA reads TGTGCCAGCAGTCCCCGACAGGGTTGGTATGGCTACACCTTC.

Of note for this clonotype: One junction end does not reproduce the germline sequence, and a read error may be involved. The V gene is TRBV7-4, the J gene TRBJ1-1; D is possibly TRBD1 (5 bases). Germline V lookup: CDR1 SGHVT, CDR2 SQSDAQ. This CDR3 region has 14 residues. The CDR3 region is CASPPMRGGYGQYF. The DNA of the CDR3 is TGTGCCAGCCCCCCTATGAGGGGAGGCTACGGGCAGTACTTT.

Only a few counts were recorded for this clonotype. This is likely a read error, given that the CDR3 carries no conserved phenylalanine or tryptophan at its end. The limits of the CDR3 on the DNA are not certain, so only TCRdb's listed CDR3 is given. J is TRBJ2-5 and V is TRBV7-2; the D call of TRBD1 is as the table states it, not checked on the DNA. Including both end residues, the CDR3 is 15 amino acids long. In germline, CDR1 is SGHTA, CDR2 FQGNSA. The CDR3 here is CASSLVDSYGYTFGS.

The chain is built from TRBV28 and TRBJ2-3, with D perhaps TRBD1 (6 bases). The end of the DNA aligns better with TRBJ1-2, so the J call may be wrong. CDR1 is MDHEN, CDR2 SYDVKM, per germline. The CDR3 is 13 amino acids. For the CDR3, the DNA is TGTGCCAGCACCGGACAGACTAACTATGGCTACACCTTC. It specifies CASTGQTNYGYTF.

This clonotype was picked up many times. The rearrangement uses TRBV10-3 and TRBJ1-2; 7 bases match TRBD1. J lost 0 bases, V lost 7 bases, and 11 bases had no gene match. The CDR3 is 16 residues long. Germline V lookup: CDR1 ENHRY, CDR2 SYGVKD. CDR3 in DNA: TGTGCCATCAATCCAGGGGGTTATCGAGCTAACTATGGCTACACCTTC. Its protein product is CAINPGGYRANYGYTF.

There are many counts of this clonotype. The genes are TRBV28 and TRBJ2-1, with TRBD2 matching 14 bases. The CDR3 contains 15 residues. V lost 4 bases, J lost 9 bases, and 5 bases stayed unmatched. The V gene's germline CDR1 is MDHEN and CDR2 SYDVKM. CDR3 coding DNA: TGTGCCAGCAGTTCCGGACTAGCGGGAGGCGGTGAGCAGTTCTTC. This codes for CASSSGLAGGGEQFF.

This clonotype came up a few times. The CDR3 does not close with the conserved phenylalanine or tryptophan, likely indicating a read error. The DNA is left out, because the CDR3 cannot be placed on it with certainty; the CDR3 is given as TCRdb lists it. The chain employs TRBV7-2 and TRBJ2-1; TRBD1 reflects the table's D call only, with no check against the DNA. In germline, CDR1 is SGHTA, CDR2 FQGNSA. Including both end residues, the CDR3 is 18 amino acids long. CDR3 amino acids: CASSLSGGLSNYGYTFGS.

This clonotype has at least ten counts. The chain recombines TRBV7-9 with TRBJ1-1, with D tentatively TRBD1 (5 bases). There are 17 residues in the CDR3. V shed 5 bases and J shed 4 bases, with 23 bases lying between them. Per the germline V gene, CDR1 is SEHNR and CDR2 is FQNEAQ (reference sequence). Written as DNA, the CDR3 is TGTGCCAGCAGCAGCGGACGGGGGATTGGACGCAGCACTGAAGCTTTCTTT. This codes for CASSSGRGIGRSTEAFF. Full variable domain (outside the CDR3, taken from reference TRBV7-9 and TRBJ1-1): DTGVSQNPRHKITKRGQNVTFRCDPISEHNRLYWYRQTLGQGPEFLTYFQNEAQLEKSRLLSDRFSAERPKGSFSTLEIQRTEQGDSAMYLCASSSGRGIGRSTEAFFGQGTRLTVV.

This chain connects TRBV19 to TRBJ2-4; TRBD2 agrees at 10 bases. CDR1 is LNHDA, CDR2 SQIVND, per germline (reference sequence). The J segment lost 13 bases and the V segment lost 7 bases, leaving 16 bases of the junction unmatched. CDR3 length equals 15 residues. The CDR3 sequence is CASMNLAGGSNEQYF. The DNA of the CDR3 is TGTGCCAGTATGAACTTAGCGGGGGGTAGCAATGAGCAGTACTTC.

With respect to this clonotype: This may stem from a read error, because a much larger clone lies one nucleotide away. The gene calls are TRBV2 and TRBJ2-7, with D possibly being TRBD2 (6 bases). CDR1 is SNHLY and CDR2 is FYNNEI in the germline V gene. V lost 3 bases and J lost 7, with 16 bases in between. This CDR3 spans 14 amino acids. CDR3 amino acids: CASSEWGGYNEQYF. The CDR3 nucleotides read TGTGCCAGCAGTGAGTGGGGAGGATACAATGAGCAGTACTTC.

In its sample, this clonotype ranks as medium-sized. The chain combines TRBV7-2 with TRBJ2-7; D call uncertain. Trimming took 2 bases from V and 4 from J, leaving 9 bases between them. The CDR3 has 13 residues. From germline, CDR1 is SGHTA and CDR2 FQGNSA. In DNA, the CDR3 is TGTGCCAGCAGCTTAAGTCATGATTACGAGCAGTACTTC. This sequence encodes CASSLSHDYEQYF.

As regards this clonotype: This may be a read error: a much more frequent sequence differs by one nucleotide. The J gene is TRBJ2-7, the V gene TRBV27, with D maybe TRBD2 (5 bases). Trimming took off 1 base at V and 7 bases at J, with 20 bases between the two ends. The CDR3 runs 16 residues. In germline, CDR1 is MNHEY, CDR2 SMNVEV (reference sequence). In DNA form, the CDR3 reads TGTGCCAGCAGTTTATATCCTAGCCCCCTGGGTAATGAGCAGTACTTC. It encodes CASSLYPSPLGNEQYF.

A word on this clonotype: At one of its ends the junction is not consistent with the germline gene, which may arise from a read error. This chain links TRBV7-6 with TRBJ2-1, with 9 bases matching TRBD2. The DNA end favors TRBJ2-7, so the J call may be wrong. Germline V gene data show CDR1 as SGHVS and CDR2 as FNYEAQ. The CDR3 is 17 residues long. The DNA for the CDR3 is TGTGTCAGCAGCTTATTTGGCGGGACTAGCTCCTACAATGAGCAGTACTTC. The encoded protein is CVSSLFGGTSSYNEQYF.

This clonotype is a singleton in its sample. This rearrangement joins TRBV12-3 or TRBV12-4 to TRBJ2-5, with D maybe TRBD1 (6 bases). This CDR3 has 15 residues. The V gene lost 5 bases and the J gene lost 0 bases, with 13 bases spanning the gap. The CDR3 sequence: CASSPMTGNQETQYF. In DNA, the CDR3 is TGTGCCAGCAGTCCGATGACAGGCAACCAAGAGACCCAGTACTTC.

This clonotype occurred many times. V and J are TRBV6-1 and TRBJ1-1, with D perhaps matching TRBD1 (6 bases). V shed 8 bases and J shed 0 bases, with 13 bases lying between them. Germline CDR1 and CDR2: MNHNS and SASEGT. CDR3 size: 14 residues. The CDR3 sequence: CASGAGVMNTEAFF. In DNA form, the CDR3 reads TGTGCCAGCGGAGCAGGGGTTATGAACACTGAAGCTTTCTTT.

The V and J genes are TRBV6-1 and TRBJ1-1; no firm D call. Trimming cost V 3 bases and J 14 bases, with 28 bases left between them. This CDR3 comprises 16 residues. The germline CDR1 and CDR2 sequences are MNHNS and SASEGT. The CDR3 loop is CASSDGPSGWNYEQFF. CDR3 nucleotide sequence: TGTGCCAGCAGTGATGGCCCTAGCGGGTGGAACTACGAGCAGTTCTTT.

The chain uses TRBV7-3 and TRBJ2-1, with D possibly matching TRBD1 (8 bases). Germline loops: CDR1 SGHTA, CDR2 FQGTGA. The ends were cut back, 5 bases at V and 4 bases at J, with 15 bases in the middle. CDR3 length: 15 residues. DNA for the CDR3: TGTGCCAGCAGCCTACAGGGGGGGGGATACAATGAGCAGTTCTTC. Amino acid sequence: CASSLQGGGYNEQFF.

The rearrangement joins TRBV11-1 to TRBJ2-5; D perhaps matches TRBD1 (5 bases). With 11 bases removed from V and 5 bases from J, the gap between germline ends came to 12 bases. Germline values: CDR1 SGHAT, CDR2 FQDESV (reference sequence). The CDR3 runs to 11 residues. The CDR3 DNA reads TGTGCCTTATCAGGGTATGAGACCCAGTACTTC. Protein: CALSGYETQYF.

This clonotype is termed medium-sized (0.01 to 0.1%). The V gene is TRBV28, the J gene TRBJ2-7, with 12 bases lining up with TRBD2. After removal of 7 bases from V and 5 bases from J, the junction contained 3 bases not matched to a gene. This CDR3 comprises 13 residues. CDR1 MDHEN and CDR2 SYDVKM come from the germline V gene. The CDR3 sequence: CASTLAGGNEQYF. CDR3 sequence (DNA): TGTGCCAGCACTCTAGCGGGAGGGAACGAGCAGTACTTC. The complete variable domain, with remaining parts taken from reference TRBV28 and TRBJ2-7, reads DVKVTQSSRYLVKRTGEKVFLECVQDMDHENMFWYRQDPGLGLRLIYFSYDVKMKEKGDIPEGYSVSREKKERFSLILESASTNQTSMYLCASTLAGGNEQYFGPGTRLTVT.

The chain joins TRBV7-6 to TRBJ2-3; 14 bases are shared with TRBD2. Germline V gives CDR1 SGHVS, CDR2 FNYEAQ. The ends lost 4 bases at V and 5 bases at J; junction bases unmatched: 11. The CDR3 sequence is 18 residues long. CDR3 loop: CASSSTSTSGGVIDTQYF. The CDR3 DNA reads as TGTGCCAGCAGCTCAACGTCGACTAGCGGGGGGGTTATAGATACGCAGTATTTT. Variable domain in full (rest from reference TRBV7-6 and TRBJ2-3): GAGVSQSPRYKVTKRGQDVALRCDPISGHVSLYWYRQALGQGPEFLTYFNYEAQQDKSGLPNDRFSAERPEGSISTLTIQRTEQRDSAMYRCASSSTSTSGGVIDTQYFGPGTRLTVL.

The sample holds many counts of this clonotype. The rearrangement uses TRBV7-2 and TRBJ2-7, with D unresolved. Germline loops: CDR1 SGHTA, CDR2 FQGNSA. The length of the CDR3 is 14 residues. The V and J ends lost 5 bases and 7 bases respectively, with 18 bases between them. The CDR3 protein is CASSAWKGINEQYF. As DNA, the CDR3 is TGTGCCAGCAGCGCATGGAAAGGGATTAATGAGCAGTACTTC.

The rearrangement links TRBV7-2 to TRBJ2-5; D is undetermined. The end of the DNA is better explained by TRBJ2-1, so the J call may be wrong. Germline loops: CDR1 SGHTA, CDR2 FQGNSA. The CDR3 loop spans 14 amino acids. Here the CDR3 DNA reads TGTGCCAGCAGCTTAGGTGACTCCCGCAATGAGCAGTTCTTC. As protein: CASSLGDSRNEQFF.

This clonotype was detected a few times. The chain recombines TRBV6-5 with TRBJ2-3; a possible D gene is TRBD2 (5 bases). Germline CDR1 and CDR2: MNHEY and SVGAGI. There are 15 residues in the CDR3. V lost 2 bases, J lost 14 bases, and 23 bases lay in between. In DNA, the CDR3 is TGTGCCAGCAGTTACGGGGTGGAACAGACCGGGGAGCTGTATTTT. As protein: CASSYGVEQTGELYF.

This clonotype showed up just a few times. The CDR3 protein is CASSRPGQGATEAFF. In nucleotides, the CDR3 is TGTGCCAGCAGTAGACCGGGACAGGGGGCCACTGAAGCTTTCTTT. The chain couples TRBV12-3 or TRBV12-4 to TRBJ1-1; 12 bases line up with TRBD1. The CDR3 length is 15 residues. Trimming at V came to 5 bases and at J to 4 bases, leaving 5 bases not matched to a gene.

This clonotype was seen only a few times. The gene calls are TRBV23-1 and TRBJ2-2; D is tentatively TRBD1 or TRBD2 (6 bases each). TRBV23-1 is noted as an ORF with a role that remains uncertain. The CDR3 runs to 14 residues. The germline V and J ends were trimmed by 2 bases and 7 bases, with 11 bases remaining between them. The CDR3 is CASSQPGGDGELFF. The CDR3 DNA is TGCGCCAGCAGTCAACCCGGGGGCGACGGGGAGCTGTTTTTT.

The chain recombines TRBV7-3 with TRBJ2-6; D not resolved. The V gene's germline CDR1 is SGHTA and CDR2 FQGTGA. CDR3 length: 11 residues. V was shortened by 5 bases and J by 5 bases, with 1 base between the two germline ends. CDR3 in DNA: TGTGCCAGCAGCAGGGCCAACGTCCTGACTTTC. Translating gives CASSRANVLTF. Supplemented by reference TRBV7-3 and TRBJ2-6, the full variable domain reads GAGVSQTPSNKVTEKGKYVELRCDPISGHTALYWYRQSLGQGPEFLIYFQGTGAADDSGLPNDRFFAVRPEGSVSTLKIQRTERGDSAVYLCASSRANVLTFGAGSRLTVL.

The chain joins TRBV7-4 to TRBJ2-5, with D perhaps TRBD2 (5 bases). The germline V gene has CDR1 SGHVT and CDR2 SQSDAQ. V lost 0 bases and J lost 11, with 22 bases in between. This CDR3 is built from 16 residues. This CDR3 reads CASSLAFRRSDNEQYF. CDR3 bases: TGTGCCAGCAGCTTAGCTTTCCGTCGTAGCGACAATGAGCAGTACTTC.

This sequence joins TRBV2 and TRBJ2-7; weak D call: TRBD1 (6 bases). The tail of the sequence fits TRBJ2-5 better, so the J call may be wrong. The CDR3 runs 16 residues. The V gene's germline CDR1 is SNHLY and CDR2 FYNNEI. The CDR3 sequence: CASSRQGSWIRETQYF. The CDR3 DNA reads TGTGCCAGCTCTCGGCAGGGGAGTTGGATCCGAGAGACCCAGTACTTC.